Sequencing of this TCR beta chain was carried out in a study of T cell responses to AZD1222 COVID-19 vaccine. Assay used: immunoSEQ multiplex PCR; TCRdb lists only in-frame clones, some missing. The sample lists about 92,000 clones, approximately 90% occurring once. The study, taken as a whole, reports: Along spike, vaccine-associated CD4 TCRs were found throughout, with dominance at 160-218 and 743-854. A reported finding is that nearly half of spike-specific TCRs target unmutated variant regions. All repertoire sampling was performed exclusively after the peak T cell response.

This CDR3 contains 12 residues. V lost 5 bases and J lost 0; bases outside the gene matches: 0. In germline, CDR1 is SQVTM, CDR2 ANQGSEA. Comments on this clone: No antigen is known for it.

The source material was peripheral blood, sampled on day 0 of AZD1222 vaccination. This chain connects TRBV29-1 to TRBJ1-2; 7 positions agree with TRBD1. The receptor comes from an adult in good health. CDR3 amino acids: CSVQGANYGYTF. The DNA of the CDR3 is TGCAGCGTTCAGGGGGCTAACTATGGCTACACCTTC.